Shown below are 32 T cell receptor beta chains from a single sample sequenced in a study of chemoradiotherapy in HPV16-positive cancers. Assay used: immunoSEQ multiplex PCR; TCRdb lists only in-frame clones, some missing. The sample lists approximately 35,000 clones; 92% were seen once. Sequenced material: blood, taken from a patient who underwent chemoradiotherapy. All receptors derive from a human donor with HPV-associated anogenital cancer.

This clone was observed a few times. The rearrangement links TRBV7-9 to TRBJ1-2, with D perhaps matching TRBD1 (6 bases). Trimming left V 5 bases short and J 6 bases short, with 19 bases between. CDR1 is SEHNR and CDR2 is FQNEAQ in the germline V gene (reference sequence). The CDR3 loop spans 15 amino acids. The CDR3 spells CASSPNTGSGHGYTF. CDR3 sequence (DNA): TGTGCCAGCAGCCCAAATACAGGGTCGGGGCATGGCTACACCTTC.

The chain employs TRBV30 and TRBJ1-2; 7 nucleotides agree with TRBD1. CDR3 size: 13 residues. Germline values: CDR1 GTSNPN, CDR2 SVGIG (reference sequence). With 0 bases clipped from V and 2 bases from J, the junction kept 0 bases outside the gene matches. CDR3 DNA: TGTGCCTGGAGTGTCAGGGGGAACTATGGCTACACCTTC. Its protein is CAWSVRGNYGYTF.

The V and J genes are TRBV5-1 and TRBJ1-1; no firm D call. The ends were cut back, 0 bases at V and 5 bases at J, with 8 bases in the middle. Germline CDR1 is SGHRS and CDR2 is YFSETQ. This CDR3 region has 13 residues. CDR3 DNA sequence: TGCGCCAGCAGCTTGGGGGTAGAAACTGAAGCTTTCTTT. Translating gives CASSLGVETEAFF. Full variable domain (rest looked up from reference TRBV5-1 and TRBJ1-1): KAGVTQTPRYLIKTRGQQVTLSCSPISGHRSVSWYQQTPGQGLQFLFEYFSETQRNKGNFPGRFSGRQFSNSRSEMNVSTLELGDSALYLCASSLGVETEAFFGQGTRLTVV.

This chain joins TRBV5-6 and TRBJ1-1; D gene unclear. Germline lookup yields CDR1 SGHDT and CDR2 YYEEEE. V lost 1 base and J lost 5, with 6 bases in between. CDR3 length equals 12 residues. DNA for the CDR3: TGTGCCAGCAGCTTGCTGGCAACTGAAGCTTTCTTT. Translated: CASSLLATEAFF. The full variable domain, completed using reference TRBV5-6 and TRBJ1-1, is DAGVTQSPTHLIKTRGQQVTLRCSPKSGHDTVSWYQQALGQGPQFIFQYYEEEERQRGNFPDRFSGHQFPNYSSELNVNALLLGDSALYLCASSLLATEAFFGQGTRLTVV.

This chain uses TRBV25-1 with TRBJ1-4; 9 bases are shared with TRBD1. The CDR3 has 15 residues. V lost 3 bases, J lost 8 bases, and 7 bases stayed unmatched. Germline values: CDR1 MGHDK, CDR2 SYGVNS. The CDR3 nucleotides are TGTGCCAGCAGTGACCCCGGGACAGGGAAGGAAAAACTGTTTTTT. Its protein product is CASSDPGTGKEKLFF. The variable domain in full, completed from reference TRBV25-1 and TRBJ1-4, reads EADIYQTPRYLVIGTGKKITLECSQTMGHDKMYWYQQDPGMELHLIHYSYGVNSTEKGDLSSESTVSRIRTEHFPLTLESARPSHTSQYLCASSDPGTGKEKLFFGSGTQLSVL.

This clone has just a few counts. The chain joins TRBV5-6 to TRBJ1-2, with D possibly TRBD1 on 5 matching bases. Germline V gene sequence: CDR1 SGHDT, CDR2 YYEEEE. Between the trimmed V and J ends, which lost 4 bases and 8 bases, there was a span of 15 bases. The length of the CDR3 is 13 residues. As DNA, the CDR3 is TGTGCCAGCAGCCTTGGAGGGGTAGAAGGCTACACCTTC. Protein: CASSLGGVEGYTF.

J is TRBJ1-6 and V is TRBV30, with D possibly TRBD1 on 5 matching bases. CDR1 GTSNPN and CDR2 SVGIG come from the germline V gene (reference sequence). The length of the CDR3 is 13 residues. Trimming stripped 2 bases from V and 7 bases from J, with 9 bases between. The DNA of the CDR3 is TGTGCCTGGAGTTTGGGGGGAAATTCACCCCTCCACTTT. Protein: CAWSLGGNSPLHF.

The chain is built from TRBV7-9 and TRBJ2-3, with D possibly TRBD1 on 7 matching bases. Trimming shortened V by 3 bases and J by 4 bases, and 14 bases separated the two germline ends. This CDR3 has 15 residues. The V gene's germline CDR1 is SEHNR and CDR2 FQNEAQ (reference sequence). The chain's CDR3 is CASSFYRGGADTQYF. CDR3 nucleotides: TGTGCCAGCAGCTTCTACAGGGGAGGTGCAGATACGCAGTATTTT.

Written as DNA, the CDR3 is TGCACCAGCAGCCAAGATAGGACTAGCGGGGGGCCCTACGAGCAGTACTTC. As protein: CTSSQDRTSGGPYEQYF. The V gene is TRBV1, the J gene TRBJ2-5; TRBD2, the table's D call, was not compared with the DNA. The DNA matches TRBJ2-7 better at its end, which makes the J call doubtful. TRBV1 is a known pseudogene. This CDR3 spans 17 amino acids.

The CDR3 spells CATSRGSRGLSPLHF. CDR3 in DNA: TGTGCCACCAGCAGAGGCTCCAGGGGGCTTTCACCCCTCCACTTT. The chain joins TRBV15 to TRBJ1-6; 8 bases are shared with TRBD1. This CDR3 spans 15 amino acids. Germline values: CDR1 LNHNV, CDR2 YYDKDF (reference sequence). Trimming at V came to 1 base and at J to 9 bases, leaving 5 bases not matched to a gene.

The chain is built from TRBV4-3 and TRBJ2-3; 7 bases align to TRBD2. This CDR3 region has 16 residues. Germline V gene sequence: CDR1 LGHNA, CDR2 YSLEER. J was trimmed by 3 bases and V by 2 bases; bases with no gene match: 8. The CDR3 sequence is CASSQTPGTKTDTQYF. In nucleotides, the CDR3 is TGCGCCAGCAGCCAAACTCCCGGGACTAAGACAGATACGCAGTATTTT.

The V and J genes are TRBV4-1 and TRBJ2-6; D not resolved. The CDR3 runs 15 residues. Trimming removed 0 bases at V and 2 bases at J, with 5 bases between. Germline CDR1 MGHRA, CDR2 YSYEKL. CDR3 in DNA: TGCGCCAGCAGCCAAGATTTTCCTGGGGCCAACGTCCTGACTTTC. The encoded protein is CASSQDFPGANVLTF.

The V gene is TRBV2, the J gene TRBJ2-2; 8 positions match TRBD1. The ends lost 6 bases at V and 6 bases at J; junction bases unmatched: 15. The germline V gene encodes CDR1 SNHLY and CDR2 FYNNEI. The CDR3 length is 17 residues. CDR3 in DNA: TGTGCCAGCAGGTGGGGGACAGGTGCCTTTGACGCCGGGGAGCTGTTTTTT. This translates into CASRWGTGAFDAGELFF. The full variable domain, in which reference TRBV2 and TRBJ2-2 provide the parts outside the CDR3, is EPEVTQTPSHQVTQMGQEVILRCVPISNHLYFYWYRQILGQKVEFLVSFYNNEISEKSEIFDDQFSVERPDGSNFTLKIRSTKLEDSAMYFCASRWGTGAFDAGELFFGEGSRLTVL.

This clone was seen a few times. V usage is TRBV6-6 and J usage is TRBJ1-2; possible D gene TRBD1, 6 bases. The CDR3 loop spans 14 amino acids. Germline assignment: CDR1 MNHNY and CDR2 SVGAGI (reference sequence). Trimming left V 5 bases short and J 4 bases short, with 14 bases between. CDR3 coding DNA: TGTGCCAGCAGTAACAGGGAGCTGAGCTATGGCTACACCTTC. Its translation: CASSNRELSYGYTF.

This clone was seen a few times. V gene TRBV6-1 combines with J gene TRBJ1-1; no definite D call. V dropped 5 bases and J dropped 7 bases, with 14 bases sitting between them. This CDR3 has 13 amino acids. The germline V gene encodes CDR1 MNHNS and CDR2 SASEGT. The CDR3 coding sequence is TGTGCCAGCAGTCTAGGACGGGGTGGTGAAGCTTTCTTT. Translated, it gives CASSLGRGGEAFF.

The rearrangement links TRBV5-3 to TRBJ2-3, with 7 bases lining up with TRBD1. TRBV5-3 is flagged as an ORF with uncertain function. J gave up 0 bases and V 2 bases, and 6 bases lay outside the gene matches. The CDR3 contains 16 residues. DNA for the CDR3: TGTGCCAGAAGCTTAAAAATGGACAGGAGCACAGATACGCAGTATTTT. Amino acids: CARSLKMDRSTDTQYF.

V is TRBV10-3 and J is TRBJ2-3, with TRBD2 matching 8 bases. The CDR3 is 12 residues long. Germline assignment: CDR1 ENHRY and CDR2 SYGVKD. The CDR3 DNA sequence: TGTGCAACTGGGGTGCGGGGGGAACCGCAGTATTTT. Protein sequence: CATGVRGEPQYF.

This chain connects TRBV7-8 to TRBJ1-1; 11 nucleotides agree with TRBD1. From germline, CDR1 is SGHVS and CDR2 FQNEAQ. V was pared by 1 base and J by 0 bases, with 13 bases of the junction left unmatched. This CDR3 has 20 residues. The CDR3 DNA reads TGTGCCAGCAGCTTAGGGTTGGACAGGGGGCGCGTTGGCATGAACACTGAAGCTTTCTTT. Amino acid sequence: CASSLGLDRGRVGMNTEAFF.

A few counts support this clone. CDR3 protein: CASSQEIQGVRSPLHF. Here the CDR3 DNA reads TGCGCCAGCAGCCAAGAAATACAGGGGGTACGGTCACCCCTCCACTTT. V and J are TRBV4-1 and TRBJ1-6; TRBD1 matches at 8 bases. After removal of 0 bases from V and 10 bases from J, the junction contained 8 bases not matched to a gene. CDR3 length: 16 amino acids. The germline V gene has CDR1 MGHRA and CDR2 YSYEKL.

As regards this clone: A junction end diverges from the germline sequence, so it may reflect a read error. V is TRBV2 and J is TRBJ1-5, with D possibly being TRBD1 (5 bases). The CDR3 has 17 residues. Germline CDR1 SNHLY, CDR2 FYNNEI. In DNA form, the CDR3 reads TGTGCAAGCAGCGCATCCCTGGGGGTACAGTCGTATCAGCCCCAGCATTTT. Translated, it gives CASSASLGVQSYQPQHF. Full variable domain (missing parts from reference TRBV2 and TRBJ1-5): EPEVTQTPSHQVTQMGQEVILRCVPISNHLYFYWYRQILGQKVEFLVSFYNNEISEKSEIFDDQFSVERPDGSNFTLKIRSTKLEDSAMYFCASSASLGVQSYQPQHFGDGTRLSIL.

V is TRBV30 and J is TRBJ1-1, with unresolved D. The V and J ends lost 2 bases and 1 base respectively, with 8 bases between them. Per the germline V gene, CDR1 is GTSNPN and CDR2 is SVGIG (reference sequence). The CDR3 runs 13 residues. The CDR3 sequence is CAWSQDPNTEAFF. Here the CDR3 DNA reads TGTGCCTGGAGTCAGGACCCGAACACTGAAGCTTTCTTT. The entire variable domain, with the rest obtained from reference TRBV30 and TRBJ1-1, is as follows: SQTIHQWPATLVQPVGSPLSLECTVEGTSNPNLYWYRQAAGRGLQLLFYSVGIGQISSEVPQNLSASRPQDRQFILSSKKLLLSDSGFYLCAWSQDPNTEAFFGQGTRLTVV.

The chain has TRBV7-9 and TRBJ2-3, with D unresolved. Germline CDR1 is SEHNR and CDR2 is FQNEAQ (reference sequence). The CDR3 loop spans 12 amino acids. Trimming shortened V by 2 bases and J by 4 bases, and 4 bases separated the two germline ends. DNA for the CDR3: TGTGCCAGCAGCTTACTAGCAGATACGCAGTATTTT. Translated, it gives CASSLLADTQYF.

V usage is TRBV4-1 and J usage is TRBJ2-7, with TRBD1 matching over 7 bases. CDR3 size: 16 residues. V was pared by 2 bases and J by 1 base, with 8 bases of the junction left unmatched. Germline lookup yields CDR1 MGHRA and CDR2 YSYEKL. The CDR3 loop is CASSQTPGQPSYEQYF. The CDR3 DNA follows: TGCGCCAGCAGCCAAACACCGGGACAGCCATCCTACGAGCAGTACTTC.

The chain recombines TRBV19 with TRBJ1-1; 8 nucleotides align to TRBD1. The germline V gene encodes CDR1 LNHDA and CDR2 SQIVND (reference sequence). V was clipped by 3 bases and J by 10 bases; unmatched bases: 4. CDR3 length: 12 residues. The CDR3 region has the DNA TGTGCCAGTAGTATCACCGGGACAGGAGCTTTCTTT. As protein: CASSITGTGAFF.

The chain links TRBV30 to TRBJ1-1; D gene uncertain. CDR3 length: 13 amino acids. Germline CDR1 GTSNPN, CDR2 SVGIG (reference sequence). V gave up 3 bases and J gave up 4 bases, with 12 bases separating them. The CDR3 sequence: CAWSAMFTTEAFF. In DNA, the CDR3 is TGTGCCTGGAGCGCAATGTTTACCACTGAAGCTTTCTTT.

The V gene is TRBV25-1, the J gene TRBJ2-5; 9 bases match TRBD1. Matching the DNA end better, TRBJ2-7 makes the J call doubtful. Germline values: CDR1 MGHDK, CDR2 SYGVNS. The CDR3 is made up of 15 amino acids. CDR3 in amino acids: CASSGGQGISYEQYF. CDR3 coding DNA: TGTGCCAGCAGTGGAGGACAGGGGATCTCCTACGAGCAGTACTTC.

This clone was seen a single time. The CDR3 here is CASSKNEGGYGYTF. The CDR3 nucleotides are TGCGCCAGCAGTAAGAACGAGGGGGGATATGGCTACACCTTC. The genes are TRBV5-1 and TRBJ1-2; D possibly corresponds to TRBD1 (6 bases). Between the trimmed V and J ends, which lost 5 bases and 5 bases, there was a span of 16 bases. The CDR3 contains 14 residues. The germline CDR1 and CDR2 sequences are SGHRS and YFSETQ.

As to this clone: A junction boundary mismatches the germline segment, possibly from a read error. This chain joins TRBV7-7 and TRBJ2-5, with a tentative D call TRBD2 (7 bases). The CDR3 is made up of 15 amino acids. CDR1 and CDR2 (germline): SSHAT, FNYEAQ (reference sequence). CDR3: CASSFGRGPQETQYF. CDR3 coding DNA: TGTGCTAGCAGCTTCGGGCGGGGGCCCCAAGAGACCCAGTACTTC.

This chain joins TRBV2 and TRBJ2-7, with TRBD1 identical over 11 bases. Germline lookup yields CDR1 SNHLY and CDR2 FYNNEI. CDR3 length equals 15 residues. The V segment lost 6 bases and the J segment 7 bases; nucleotides outside the gene matches: 11. CDR3 in amino acids: CASRGNVGQGAEQYF. The CDR3 nucleotides read TGTGCCAGCAGGGGAAATGTAGGACAGGGGGCGGAGCAGTACTTC. The entire variable domain, with the rest obtained from reference TRBV2 and TRBJ2-7, is as follows: EPEVTQTPSHQVTQMGQEVILRCVPISNHLYFYWYRQILGQKVEFLVSFYNNEISEKSEIFDDQFSVERPDGSNFTLKIRSTKLEDSAMYFCASRGNVGQGAEQYFGPGTRLTVT.

The chain employs TRBV11-2 and TRBJ1-1; D gene uncertain. The CDR3 extends over 12 amino acids. V was pared by 5 bases and J by 8 bases, with 12 bases between. Germline V gene sequence: CDR1 SGHAT, CDR2 FQNNGV. CDR3 in DNA: TGTGCCAGCAGCCTCGGACCGGGGGAAGCTTTCTTT. Translated: CASSLGPGEAFF.

V and J are TRBV2 and TRBJ1-4; D is perhaps TRBD1 (6 bases). CDR3 length: 14 residues. The V end lost 2 bases, the J end lost 7 bases, and 11 bases lay between the germline ends. Germline V gene lookup returns CDR1 SNHLY and CDR2 FYNNEI. Here the CDR3 DNA reads TGTGCCAGCAGTGAATACAGGGTTGCTGAAAAACTGTTTTTT. Translated: CASSEYRVAEKLFF.

The chain has TRBV7-2 and TRBJ1-4; possibly TRBD1 for D (6 bases). CDR1 is SGHTA and CDR2 is FQGNSA in the germline V gene. The ends were cut back, 5 bases at V and 8 bases at J, with 21 bases in the middle. CDR3 length: 16 residues. CDR3 coding DNA: TGTGCCAGCAGCCCCCTGGTGGCAGGGGTTGGCGAAAAACTGTTTTTT. It translates to CASSPLVAGVGEKLFF.